This TCR beta chain stems from a study of control samples from healthy donors and cancer patients. The CDR3 length is 13 residues. CDR1 SGHVS and CDR2 FQNEAQ come from the germline V gene. V was shortened by 1 base and J by 6 bases, with 10 bases between the two germline ends. The table came from immunoSEQ multiplex PCR; TCRdb's copy has only in-frame clones and leaves some out. The sample holds about 180,000 clones, almost 90% seen once. The sequencing sample was made of blood. The V gene is TRBV7-8, the J gene TRBJ2-7; TRBD2 might be the D (5 bases). The clonotype originates from a woman aged 45-65 years in good health. This CDR3 reads CASSLVRGSEQYF. CDR3 DNA sequence: TGTGCCAGCAGCTTAGTAAGAGGGAGCGAGCAGTACTTC.